This paragraph covers one TCR beta chain sequence. CDR1 is SGHNT, CDR2 YYREEE, per germline (reference sequence). V gave up 4 bases and J gave up 5 bases; unmatched junction bases: 7. The CDR3 sequence is 15 residues long. This record belongs to a study of blood T cell repertoires in COVID-19. As for the study in general: Acute and convalescent COVID-19 samples came from the United States, Italy and Spain.

As originally analysed: Cell counts per sample came from amplifying reference gene primers. Data came from immunoSEQ multiplex PCR; TCRdb stores just in-frame clones and leaves some out. V and J calls and clone size come straight from that table; D and trimming were deduced from the DNA. This table holds 200,000 to 300,000 clones, approximately 89% found once. The chain is built from TRBV5-4 and TRBJ2-3; 10 bases map to TRBD2. Sequencing was carried out using peripheral blood. This TCR was recovered from a woman aged 25 to 39 with COVID-19, enrolled during active disease. DNA of the CDR3: TGTGCCAGCAGCGTGACTAGCGGGTCTATAGATACGCAGTATTTT. This gives the protein CASSVTSGSIDTQYF.